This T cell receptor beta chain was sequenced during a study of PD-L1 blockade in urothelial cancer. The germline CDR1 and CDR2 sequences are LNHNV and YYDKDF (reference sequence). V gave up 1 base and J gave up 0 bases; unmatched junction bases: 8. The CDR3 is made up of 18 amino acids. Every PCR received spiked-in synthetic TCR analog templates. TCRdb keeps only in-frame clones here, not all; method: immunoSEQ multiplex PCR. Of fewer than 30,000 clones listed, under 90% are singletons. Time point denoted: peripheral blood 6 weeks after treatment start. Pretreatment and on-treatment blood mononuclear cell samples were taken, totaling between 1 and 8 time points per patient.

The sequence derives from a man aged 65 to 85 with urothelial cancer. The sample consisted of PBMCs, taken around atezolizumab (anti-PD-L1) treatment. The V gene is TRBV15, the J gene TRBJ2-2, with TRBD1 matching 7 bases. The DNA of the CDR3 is TGTGCCACCAGCAGAGGGGGTTCAGGGACAGCGAACACCGGGGAGCTGTTTTTT. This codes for CATSRGGSGTANTGELFF.